The TCR beta chain described here comes from a study of regulatory T cells in long-lasting Graves disease. Time point defined: newly diagnosed GD, antithyroid drugs for less than 3 months. PBMCs were the source of the RNA used for TCR sequencing. An endocrinology unit in Xi'an, China, supplied the patients. General study findings and limits: Possibly, too few samples lowered accuracy.

This clonotype was detected many times. Its antigen is unidentified. Combining iRepertoire HTBI primers with Arm-PCR of CDR3 regions, the authors built TCR beta libraries. A single record per CDR3 protein comes from TCRdb applying MiXCR to the multiplex PCR reads. The table lists 550,000 or so distinct CDR3 sequences, approximately 12% of them singletons. The V gene's germline CDR1 is SNHLY and CDR2 FYNNEI. The V and J ends lost 1 base and 5 bases, in that order; junction bases with no gene match: 3. The CDR3 is 15 residues long. This sample also appeared in a second study, on T cells in Graves' hyperthyroidism and ophthalmopathy. This second report adds: Over 18 months, lack of ophthalmopathy progression marked Graves' hyperthyroidism as stable.

J is TRBJ2-5 and V is TRBV2, with 11 bases aligning to TRBD1. The starting material was peripheral blood mononuclear cells (PBMCs), obtained at new diagnosis, from a patient treated with antithyroid drugs. This receptor was taken from a woman aged 25 to 39 with Graves disease. The CDR3 spells CASSEGDRGFETQYF. DNA of the CDR3: TGTGCCAGCAGTGAAGGGGACAGGGGGTTTGAGACCCAGTACTTC.